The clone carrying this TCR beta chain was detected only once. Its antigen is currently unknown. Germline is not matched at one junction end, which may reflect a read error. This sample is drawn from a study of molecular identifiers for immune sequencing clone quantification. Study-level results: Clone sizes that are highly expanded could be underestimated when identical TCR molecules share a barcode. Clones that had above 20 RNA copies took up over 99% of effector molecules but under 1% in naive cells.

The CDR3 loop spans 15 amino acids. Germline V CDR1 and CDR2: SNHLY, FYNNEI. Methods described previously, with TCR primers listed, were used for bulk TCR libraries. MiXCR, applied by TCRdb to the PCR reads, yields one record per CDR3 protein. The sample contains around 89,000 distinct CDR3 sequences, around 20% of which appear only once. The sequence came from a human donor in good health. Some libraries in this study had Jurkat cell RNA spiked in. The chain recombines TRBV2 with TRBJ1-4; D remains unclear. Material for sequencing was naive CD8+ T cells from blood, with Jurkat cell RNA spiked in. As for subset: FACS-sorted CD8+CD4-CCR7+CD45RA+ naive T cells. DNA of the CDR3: TGTGCCAGCAGGGGCGATAAAACGACTAATGAAGAACTGTTTTTT. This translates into CASRGDKTTNEELFF.